This T cell receptor beta chain originates from a study of cytomegalovirus exposure and HLA in healthy donors. Notes on the study in general: In a later analysis, a genetic analysis reported fewer productive-TCR N-insertions in an Asian-associated ancestry cluster than the cohort average. Looking again later, the authors saw that most CMV-associated TCR beta chains seemed HLA-restricted.

To note about this clone: Its cognate antigen is unknown.

The CDR3 runs to 15 residues. Germline trimming cut 6 bases from V and 1 base from J; bases unmatched to any gene: 6. The germline V gene has CDR1 MNHEY and CDR2 SMNVEV (reference sequence). The donors (healthy individuals) were bone marrow donors. With 60 Vbeta and 13 Jbeta primers, the PCR was carried out. As handled by the study authors: In a later analysis, of 79 million or so unique beta chains, about 11 million appeared in at least two donors. This table comes from immunoSEQ multiplex PCR, and its TCRdb copy is limited to in-frame clones, with some not included. V, J and clone size are taken as reported in that table, and D and trimming were inferred from the DNA itself. The repertoire includes fewer than 200,000 clones, about 12% of them detected once, and 7.8% sits in the top ten.

This TCR derives from a man aged 50 or older in good health and CMV-seropositive. V is TRBV27 and J is TRBJ2-1; 7 bases agree with TRBD1. Sequencing was done on a sample of PBMCs. The CDR3 reads CASRPDRVSYNEQFF. DNA for the CDR3: TGTGCCAGCAGGCCTGACAGGGTTTCCTACAATGAGCAGTTCTTC.